The 22 T cell receptor beta chains given below trace back to one sample, sequenced in a study of blood T cells in healthy people across ages. Through a sample-barcoded 5' primer and a J-beta primer mix, a second PCR was run for roughly 6 to 12 cycles. TCRdb re-called the 5' RACE reads through MiXCR, storing one row per CDR3 protein. This sample has about 680,000 distinct CDR3 sequences; approximately 50% occur once, and the top ten carry 25% to 35%. Sequencing used blood. The receptors stem from a woman aged 55-69 years in good health.

The genes are TRBV19 and TRBJ2-7, with 9 bases aligning to TRBD2. The CDR3 is 15 residues long. V lost 3 bases to trimming and J lost 5 bases; unmatched junction nucleotides: 8. The germline CDR1 and CDR2 sequences are LNHDA and SQIVND (reference sequence). The CDR3 nucleotides read TGTGCCAGTAGTATGTTTAGCGGGAGCTTCAACGAGCAGTACTTC. This gives the protein CASSMFSGSFNEQYF.

This clonotype has more than one count but fewer than ten. The chain carries TRBV28 and TRBJ2-5; a weak D match, TRBD2 (5 bases). The closer fit of TRBJ2-7 to the DNA end suggests the J call may be wrong. The CDR3 consists of 14 residues. CDR1 is MDHEN and CDR2 is SYDVKM in the germline V gene. The CDR3 is CASVRLASRGEQYF. For the CDR3, the DNA is TGTGCCAGCGTGAGGCTAGCTTCCCGCGGCGAGCAGTACTTC.

The V call is TRBV12-3 or TRBV12-4, the J call TRBJ2-5; D may be TRBD2 (5 bases). V shed 8 bases and J shed 4 bases, with 17 bases lying between them. This CDR3 region has 14 residues. The CDR3: CASGTRAGTETQYF. In DNA form, the CDR3 reads TGTGCCAGCGGCACACGGGCGGGTACAGAGACCCAGTACTTC.

A note on this clonotype: A much larger clone lies one base from this, so it may be a read error. CDR3 sequence: CASSLEGNGRALYTYNEQFF. For the CDR3, the DNA is TGTGCCAGCAGCTTAGAGGGTAACGGGAGGGCCCTCTATACTTACAATGAGCAGTTCTTC. The V and J genes are TRBV7-2 and TRBJ2-1, with TRBD2 matching over 8 bases. This CDR3 has 20 amino acids. The J segment lost 4 bases and the V segment lost 1 base, leaving 18 bases of the junction unmatched. CDR1 and CDR2 from the germline V gene are SGHTA and FQGNSA.

In the case of this clonotype: One junction end does not reproduce the germline sequence, and a read error may be involved. CDR3 DNA: TGTGCCAGCTCCAGGGTGAACTATGGCTACATCTTC. Translating it yields CASSRVNYGYIF. The chain uses TRBV9 and TRBJ1-2, with D perhaps matching TRBD1 (5 bases). Germline V lookup: CDR1 SGDLS, CDR2 YYNGEE. CDR3 length: 12 amino acids.

The sample holds a few counts of this clonotype. The chain links TRBV20-1 to TRBJ2-3, with 10 positions matching TRBD2. Germline CDR1 is DFQATT and CDR2 is SNEGSKA (reference sequence). Losses at the gene ends were 5 bases for V and 4 bases for J; bases not matched to a gene: 15. The CDR3 length is 17 residues. CDR3 nucleotides: TGCAGTGCTCCCCCCGCTAGCGGGAGTCATCAGGCAGATACGCAGTATTTT. Protein sequence: CSAPPASGSHQADTQYF.

The chain links TRBV4-2 to TRBJ2-1, with 14 bases identical to TRBD2. Trimming removed 5 bases from V and 8 bases from J; junction bases left unmatched: 8. The CDR3 sequence is 16 residues long. Germline V lookup: CDR1 LGHNA, CDR2 YNFKEQ. The CDR3 protein is CASSRLAGGYGYEQFF. CDR3 nucleotide sequence: TGTGCCAGCAGCAGACTAGCGGGAGGGTATGGGTATGAGCAGTTCTTC.

The chain recombines TRBV20-1 with TRBJ2-7, with 10 positions matching TRBD2. J was trimmed by 4 bases and V by 5 bases; bases with no gene match: 8. This CDR3 is 14 amino acids long. Germline V gives CDR1 DFQATT, CDR2 SNEGSKA (reference sequence). CDR3 loop: CSALPSGSRYEQYF. The CDR3 coding sequence is TGCAGTGCTCTTCCTAGCGGGAGTAGGTACGAGCAGTACTTC.

The chain has TRBV7-9 and TRBJ2-7; 11 nucleotides line up with TRBD1. Losses at the gene ends were 4 bases for V and 1 base for J; bases not matched to a gene: 6. The CDR3 spans 16 residues. Germline CDR1 SEHNR, CDR2 FQNEAQ (reference sequence). DNA for the CDR3: TGTGCCAGCAGCTCGCCGGGACAGGGGGAATCCTACGAGCAGTACTTC. This encodes CASSSPGQGESYEQYF.

This clonotype has only a few counts. V gene TRBV10-3 combines with J gene TRBJ2-3; 7 bases match TRBD1. The germline CDR1 and CDR2 sequences are ENHRY and SYGVKD. This CDR3 is built from 14 residues. The junction had 5 bases not matched to a gene; V was cut back by 4 bases and J by 4 bases. CDR3 DNA: TGTGCCATCAGTGTTGACAGGGTCCCAGATACGCAGTATTTT. It specifies CAISVDRVPDTQYF.

The chain has TRBV20-1 and TRBJ2-3; tentative D call: TRBD2 (6 bases). This CDR3 spans 16 amino acids. Germline V gene lookup returns CDR1 DFQATT and CDR2 SNEGSKA (reference sequence). The V and J ends lost 0 bases and 4 bases respectively, with 17 bases between them. This CDR3 reads CSARDFTGAFADTQYF. Written as DNA, the CDR3 is TGCAGTGCTAGAGATTTTACGGGAGCGTTCGCAGATACGCAGTATTTT.

V and J are TRBV15 and TRBJ2-1; 7 nucleotides match TRBD2. With V trimmed by 3 bases and J by 7 bases, 15 bases remained unmatched. Germline V gene sequence: CDR1 LNHNV, CDR2 YYDKDF (reference sequence). The CDR3 has 17 residues. This chain's CDR3 is CATSSAPGRAGSNEQFF. For the CDR3, the DNA is TGTGCCACCAGCAGCGCCCCAGGACGAGCGGGAAGTAATGAGCAGTTCTTC.

The chain employs TRBV5-4 and TRBJ2-3; 12 bases line up with TRBD2. CDR1 and CDR2 from the germline V gene are SGHNT and YYREEE (reference sequence). J gave up 4 bases and V 4 bases, and 7 bases lay outside the gene matches. The CDR3 sequence is 16 residues long. CDR3 in DNA: TGTGCCAGCAGCCGTGCTAGCGGGAGGGCTTCAGATACGCAGTATTTT. Residues: CASSRASGRASDTQYF. The entire variable domain, with the rest obtained from reference TRBV5-4 and TRBJ2-3, is as follows: ETGVTQSPTHLIKTRGQQVTLRCSSQSGHNTVSWYQQALGQGPQFIFQYYREEENGRGNFPPRFSGLQFPNYSSELNVNALELDDSALYLCASSRASGRASDTQYFGPGTRLTVL.

Only a few counts were recorded for this clonotype. The V call is TRBV7-9, the J call TRBJ2-1; 13 bases match TRBD2. The CDR3 runs to 16 residues. The V and J ends lost 2 bases and 10 bases, in that order; junction bases with no gene match: 8. Germline loops: CDR1 SEHNR, CDR2 FQNEAQ (reference sequence). The CDR3 coding sequence is TGTGCCAGCAGCTTAAGTGGACTAGCGGGAGTTCGGGAGCAGTTCTTC. As protein: CASSLSGLAGVREQFF.

As DNA, the CDR3 is TGTGCCAGCAGCGTAGAGCTAGCGGGAGGCAATGAGCAGTTCTTC. Amino acids: CASSVELAGGNEQFF. J is TRBJ2-1 and V is TRBV9, with 11 bases that match TRBD2. The CDR3 loop spans 15 amino acids. Trimming removed 0 bases from V and 6 bases from J; junction bases left unmatched: 2. CDR1 is SGDLS, CDR2 YYNGEE, per germline.

The chain links TRBV7-3 to TRBJ1-1; D is unclear. V was shortened by 0 bases and J by 3 bases, with 8 bases between the two germline ends. CDR1 SGHTA and CDR2 FQGTGA come from the germline V gene. The CDR3 runs 14 residues. The CDR3 sequence: CASSLTGIDTEAFF. The DNA for the CDR3 is TGTGCCAGCAGCTTAACCGGGATTGACACTGAAGCTTTCTTT.

V and J are TRBV20-1 and TRBJ2-1, with 11 bases matching TRBD2. CDR1 and CDR2 (germline): DFQATT, SNEGSKA (reference sequence). V dropped 3 bases and J dropped 3; count of bases not matched to a gene: 7. The CDR3 runs to 16 residues. The CDR3 region is CSASNLLAGVYNEQFF. The CDR3 DNA is TGCAGTGCTAGCAACCTACTAGCGGGGGTCTACAATGAGCAGTTCTTC.

This clonotype turned up a few times. The chain is built from TRBV6-2 or TRBV6-3 and TRBJ2-4; tentatively, D is TRBD1 or TRBD2 (5 bases each). The end of the DNA fits TRBJ2-7 better, so the J call may be wrong. The CDR3 contains 12 residues. Looked up from germline, CDR1 is MNHEY and CDR2 is SVGEGT. CDR3 loop: CASRPGPLEQYF. The CDR3 DNA reads TGTGCCAGCAGGCCGGGACCTCTCGAGCAGTACTTC.

The CDR3 sequence is CASSQQGLDYGYTF. CDR3 bases: TGTGCCAGCAGCCAACAGGGATTAGACTATGGCTACACCTTC. The V and J genes are TRBV7-3 and TRBJ1-2; possibly TRBD1 for D (6 bases). The CDR3 consists of 14 residues. Per the germline V gene, CDR1 is SGHTA and CDR2 is FQGTGA. The V gene lost 5 bases and the J gene lost 3 bases, with 13 bases spanning the gap.

Comment on this clonotype: A much larger clone lies one base from this, so it may be a read error. The V call is TRBV29-1, the J call TRBJ2-7; 11 bases map to TRBD1. The CDR3 totals 15 residues. Germline lookup yields CDR1 SQVTM and CDR2 ANQGSEA. The J segment lost 0 bases and the V segment lost 5 bases, leaving 6 bases of the junction unmatched. CDR3 loop: CSVRTGTGGSYEQYF. The CDR3 nucleotides are TGCAGCGTTCGGACCGGGACAGGGGGCTCCTACGAGCAGTACTTC.

The chain couples TRBV20-1 to TRBJ2-7; 7 nucleotides line up with TRBD2. The end of the DNA fits TRBJ2-5 better, so the J call may be wrong. From germline, CDR1 is DFQATT and CDR2 SNEGSKA (reference sequence). CDR3 size: 15 residues. The CDR3 sequence is CSARLPGLRSETQYF. DNA for the CDR3: TGCAGTGCTAGACTTCCGGGACTAAGGTCGGAGACCCAGTACTTC.

The chain joins TRBV5-1 to TRBJ1-2; D is ambiguous. The germline gives CDR1 SGHRS, CDR2 YFSETQ. Between the trimmed V and J ends, which lost 1 base and 7 bases, there was a span of 8 bases. The CDR3 runs to 12 residues. CDR3 in DNA: TGCGCCAGCAGCTTGTTAGGCCCTGGCTACACCTTC. It specifies CASSLLGPGYTF. The full variable domain, completed using reference TRBV5-1 and TRBJ1-2, is KAGVTQTPRYLIKTRGQQVTLSCSPISGHRSVSWYQQTPGQGLQFLFEYFSETQRNKGNFPGRFSGRQFSNSRSEMNVSTLELGDSALYLCASSLLGPGYTFGSGTRLTVV.